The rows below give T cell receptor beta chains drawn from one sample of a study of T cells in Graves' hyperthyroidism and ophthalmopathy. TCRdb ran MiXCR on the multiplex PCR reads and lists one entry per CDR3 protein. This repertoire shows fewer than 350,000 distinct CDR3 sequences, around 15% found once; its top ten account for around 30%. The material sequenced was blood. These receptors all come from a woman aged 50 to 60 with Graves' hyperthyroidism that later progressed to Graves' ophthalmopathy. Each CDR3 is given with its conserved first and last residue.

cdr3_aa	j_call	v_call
CASSSRGTEFGYTF	TRBJ1-2	TRBV27
CASSLWTARTGELFF	TRBJ2-2	TRBV5-6
CATSRGAPGQSSYNEQFF	TRBJ2-1	TRBV15
CASSASGGNYGYTF	TRBJ1-2	TRBV5-1
CASSSSGRARETQYF	TRBJ2-5	TRBV28
CASSVRGVNTEAFF	TRBJ1-1	TRBV3-1
CASRPGSGLAGSSYNEQFF	TRBJ2-1	TRBV28
CASSKNYRAGSTEAFF	TRBJ1-1	TRBV19
CASSQEGGAYNEQFF	TRBJ2-1	TRBV3-1
CASTARRGGYGYTF	TRBJ1-2	TRBV6-1
CASSLTREPYNEQFF	TRBJ2-1	TRBV7-3
CASSWGTEQNIQYF	TRBJ2-4	TRBV7-6
CASSLDILVGANVLTF	TRBJ2-6	TRBV5-1
CASRAGTSQNNEQFF	TRBJ2-1	TRBV7-2
CASSPELAGGVLYTQYF	TRBJ2-3	TRBV5-1
CSARAQETQYF	TRBJ2-5	TRBV20-1
CASSQDNVNYEQYF	TRBJ2-7	TRBV3-1
CASSPPQGQGTQPQHF	TRBJ1-5	TRBV11-2
CSATVAGRGNSGELFF	TRBJ2-2	TRBV20-1
CASSKLAGGYNEQFF	TRBJ2-1	TRBV6-1
CSASYQGQTNSPLHF	TRBJ1-6	TRBV20-1
CASSVTGTGNSGELFF	TRBJ2-2	TRBV9
CSARVGGPYNEQFF	TRBJ2-1	TRBV20-1
CASSVALAGTTDTQYF	TRBJ2-3	TRBV2
CASSLVGMDGELFF	TRBJ2-2	TRBV11-2
CASSYLTGLAVTSSYNEQFF	TRBJ2-1	TRBV6-2/TRBV6-3
CASSNRGDTIYF	TRBJ1-3	TRBV2
CASSLKAPLGSYNEQFF	TRBJ2-1	TRBV7-9
CASSFQIRGYGYTF	TRBJ1-2	TRBV6-1
CASSLEQGPNEKLFF	TRBJ1-4	TRBV12-3/TRBV12-4
CASSMEGDTQYF	TRBJ2-3	TRBV19
CASSLEESTDTQYF	TRBJ2-3	TRBV5-1
CASSSRRSSGEQYF	TRBJ2-7	TRBV6-1
CASSETSGRAVDTQYF	TRBJ2-3	TRBV5-1
CASSFQDPSLGQYF	TRBJ2-7	TRBV5-8
CASIGQAYTDTQYF	TRBJ2-3	TRBV7-9